Following are 25 T cell receptor beta chains from one sample sequenced in a study of regulatory T cells in long-lasting Graves disease. Construction of the TCR beta libraries employed iRepertoire HTBI primers in conjunction with Arm-PCR of CDR3 regions. TCRdb fed the multiplex PCR reads into MiXCR, producing one record per CDR3 protein. The data contain 400,000 to 500,000 distinct CDR3 sequences, 12% to 15% of them singletons. Stated time point: newly diagnosed GD, antithyroid drugs for less than 3 months. There was RNA extracted from PBMCs, and the TCR library was made from it. The same specimen was also included in a second study, on T cells in Graves' hyperthyroidism and ophthalmopathy.

The specimen comprised peripheral blood mononuclear cells (PBMCs), sampled at new diagnosis, from a patient treated with antithyroid drugs. These receptors were collected from a woman aged 50 to 60 with Graves disease.

This clonotype has at least ten counts. The CDR3 sequence: CASSGQGFYNEQFF. The CDR3 nucleotides read TGTGCCAGCAGTGGCCAGGGGTTCTACAATGAGCAGTTCTTC. The rearrangement uses TRBV2 and TRBJ2-1, with TRBD1 as a possible D gene (6 bases). Trimming cost V 4 bases and J 3 bases, with 10 bases left between them. The CDR3 has 14 residues. Per germline, CDR1 SNHLY and CDR2 FYNNEI.

This chain joins TRBV19 and TRBJ2-6; D gene ambiguous. The CDR3 runs 14 residues. Between the trimmed V and J ends, which lost 10 bases and 0 bases, there was a span of 10 bases. Looked up from germline, CDR1 is LNHDA and CDR2 is SQIVND (reference sequence). CDR3 sequence reads: CATGSSSGANVLTF. CDR3 DNA sequence: TGTGCCACGGGTAGCAGCTCTGGGGCCAACGTCCTGACTTTC. Based on the CDR3 plus reference TRBV19 and TRBJ2-6, the full variable domain is DGGITQSPKYLFRKEGQNVTLSCEQNLNHDAMYWYRQDPGQGLRLIYYSQIVNDFQKGDIAEGYSVSREKKESFPLTVTSAQKNPTAFYLCATGSSSGANVLTFGAGSRLTVL.

The chain joins TRBV28 to TRBJ1-4; 8 positions agree with TRBD1. The germline V gene has CDR1 MDHEN and CDR2 SYDVKM. Unmatched junction bases numbered 6, after V lost 6 bases and J lost 6 bases. There are 14 residues in the CDR3. CDR3 nucleotides: TGTGCCAGCAGAGGACAGGGAAGAGATGAAAAACTGTTTTTT. It codes for CASRGQGRDEKLFF.

In regard to this clonotype: This could be a read error, since a much larger clone is one nucleotide away. The rearrangement joins TRBV6-1 to TRBJ2-7; 8 nucleotides align to TRBD2. CDR3 length: 14 residues. Germline lookup yields CDR1 MNHNS and CDR2 SASEGT. Unmatched junction bases numbered 9, after V lost 6 bases and J lost 5 bases. CDR3: CASRGAGEPNEQYF. The CDR3 region has the DNA TGTGCCAGCAGGGGAGCGGGAGAACCCAACGAGCAGTACTTC.

This clonotype was seen at least ten times. The chain employs TRBV7-3 and TRBJ2-3; the match to TRBD2 covers 7 bases. This CDR3 is 16 amino acids long. The V gene's germline CDR1 is SGHTA and CDR2 FQGTGA. After removal of 5 bases from V and 3 bases from J, the junction contained 11 bases not matched to a gene. CDR3 loop: CASSVSSGWGTDTQYF. In DNA form, the CDR3 reads TGTGCCAGCAGCGTATCTAGCGGATGGGGAACAGATACGCAGTATTTT.

The V call is TRBV27, the J call TRBJ2-5; D not resolved. Trimming removed 7 bases from V and 7 bases from J, with 13 bases in between. Germline V CDR1 and CDR2: MNHEY, SMNVEV (reference sequence). The CDR3 runs to 12 residues. In DNA form, the CDR3 reads TGTGCCAGCATCGATACAGCAGGGACCCAGTACTTC. Its translation: CASIDTAGTQYF.

At least ten counts were recorded for this clonotype. The chain combines TRBV7-2 with TRBJ2-5, with 8 bases identical to TRBD1. The CDR3 covers 15 residues. J was trimmed by 4 bases and V by 6 bases; bases with no gene match: 10. Germline lookup yields CDR1 SGHTA and CDR2 FQGNSA. The CDR3 sequence is CASRPGQGGRETQYF. The CDR3 DNA follows: TGTGCCAGCAGACCAGGACAGGGAGGAAGAGAGACCCAGTACTTC. Full variable domain (outside the CDR3, taken from reference TRBV7-2 and TRBJ2-5): GAGVSQSPSNKVTEKGKDVELRCDPISGHTALYWYRQSLGQGLEFLIYFQGNSAPDKSGLPSDRFSAERTGGSVSTLTIQRTQQEDSAVYLCASRPGQGGRETQYFGPGTRLLVL.

On this clonotype: A much larger clone differs by one base, so this may be a read error. CDR3 nucleotide sequence: TGTGCCAGCCTGGGCGGACAGGGGGACCAAGAGCAGTTCTTC. This gives the protein CASLGGQGDQEQFF. The V call is TRBV2, the J call TRBJ2-1; 10 nucleotides line up with TRBD1. CDR1 is SNHLY, CDR2 FYNNEI, per germline. The CDR3 contains 14 residues. The V gene end was trimmed by 8 bases and the J gene end by 10 bases; junction bases not matched to a gene: 11.

This clonotype has at least ten counts. This chain links TRBV5-5 with TRBJ1-1; D is undetermined. Germline V gene sequence: CDR1 SGHKS, CDR2 YYEKEE (reference sequence). This CDR3 region has 13 residues. Trimming shortened V by 0 bases and J by 4 bases, and 7 bases separated the two germline ends. This CDR3 reads CASSLERFTEAFF. CDR3 nucleotide sequence: TGTGCCAGCAGCTTGGAGCGGTTCACTGAAGCTTTCTTT.

Ten or more counts support this clonotype. V gene TRBV28 combines with J gene TRBJ1-3; maybe TRBD1 (5 bases). This CDR3 region has 15 residues. V was shortened by 6 bases and J by 4 bases, with 16 bases between the two germline ends. Germline CDR1 MDHEN, CDR2 SYDVKM. The CDR3 loop reads CASSSAGPRGNTIYF. The CDR3 DNA reads as TGTGCCAGCAGCTCGGCAGGGCCGAGAGGAAACACCATATATTTT.

This clonotype was seen at least ten times. This rearrangement joins TRBV6-2 or TRBV6-3 to TRBJ2-7, with D possibly called TRBD1 or TRBD2 (5 bases each). The CDR3 loop spans 13 amino acids. The ends were cut back, 0 bases at V and 7 bases at J, with 10 bases in the middle. CDR1 and CDR2 (germline): MNHEY, SVGEGT. CDR3 residues: CASSYSGTREQYF. DNA of the CDR3: TGTGCCAGCAGTTACTCGGGGACCCGGGAGCAGTACTTC.

This clonotype was seen repeatedly, ten times or more. The chain recombines TRBV2 with TRBJ1-1; possibly TRBD1 for D (6 bases). This CDR3 has 17 amino acids. Trimming pared 4 bases from V and 0 bases from J, leaving 18 bases between. Germline V CDR1 and CDR2: SNHLY, FYNNEI. The CDR3 loop reads CASSVIQGGIMNTEAFF. The CDR3 region has the DNA TGTGCCAGCAGTGTCATACAGGGTGGGATAATGAACACTGAAGCTTTCTTT.

This clonotype appeared many times. This chain connects TRBV2 to TRBJ1-4; possible D gene TRBD1, 5 bases. The CDR3 runs to 13 residues. CDR1 is SNHLY, CDR2 FYNNEI, per germline. V dropped 10 bases and J dropped 3 bases, with 12 bases sitting between them. The CDR3 bases are TGTGCCAACTCAGGGTCAGCTAATGAAAAACTGTTTTTT. Protein product: CANSGSANEKLFF.

Only a few counts were recorded for this clonotype. V gene TRBV9 combines with J gene TRBJ2-1; 11 bases are shared with TRBD2. CDR3 length: 16 residues. The ends lost 0 bases at V and 5 bases at J; junction bases unmatched: 4. Looked up from germline, CDR1 is SGDLS and CDR2 is YYNGEE. The CDR3: CASSVALAGVDNEQFF. CDR3 sequence (DNA): TGTGCCAGCAGCGTAGCACTAGCGGGAGTTGACAATGAGCAGTTCTTC.

This clonotype was counted ten times or more. This chain connects TRBV5-1 to TRBJ2-7; D unresolved. V shed 0 bases and J shed 0 bases, with 10 bases lying between them. CDR3 size: 15 residues. The germline CDR1 and CDR2 sequences are SGHRS and YFSETQ. The CDR3 region has the DNA TGCGCCAGCAGCTTGGCTCCCGTAAGCTCCTACGAGCAGTACTTC. Translated: CASSLAPVSSYEQYF.

This chain joins TRBV7-2 and TRBJ1-4; 7 bases map to TRBD1. Unmatched junction bases numbered 14, after V lost 5 bases and J lost 8 bases. The CDR3 totals 16 residues. Germline CDR1 reads SGHTA; CDR2 reads FQGNSA. CDR3 loop: CASSDKIGGVGEKLFF. The CDR3, as DNA: TGTGCCAGCAGCGACAAAATAGGGGGCGTGGGAGAAAAACTGTTTTTT.

This clonotype was detected a few times. V and J are TRBV4-2 and TRBJ2-7; no reliable D call. V was clipped by 0 bases and J by 5 bases, with 14 bases between them. Germline lookup yields CDR1 LGHNA and CDR2 YNFKEQ. The CDR3 runs to 15 residues. The CDR3 loop is CASSQEGGVPHEQYF. In DNA, the CDR3 is TGTGCCAGCAGCCAAGAGGGTGGAGTTCCTCACGAGCAGTACTTC.

The chain recombines TRBV28 with TRBJ2-1; TRBD2 might be the D (6 bases). Trimming removed 2 bases at V and 5 bases at J, with 16 bases between. CDR1 and CDR2 from the germline V gene are MDHEN and SYDVKM. There are 16 residues in the CDR3. This CDR3 reads CASSLGAGRGNNEQFF. CDR3 in DNA: TGTGCCAGCAGTTTAGGTGCGGGACGTGGCAACAATGAGCAGTTCTTC.

Ten or more counts support this clonotype. The chain recombines TRBV19 with TRBJ2-7; no firm D call. The CDR3 length is 14 residues. V was shortened by 5 bases and J by 0 bases, with 11 bases between the two germline ends. The V gene's germline CDR1 is LNHDA and CDR2 SQIVND (reference sequence). The CDR3: CASSVWASSYEQYF. CDR3 sequence (DNA): TGTGCCAGTAGTGTTTGGGCGAGCTCCTACGAGCAGTACTTC.

This clonotype appeared many times. The J gene is TRBJ2-1, the V gene TRBV5-4; D perhaps matches TRBD2 (6 bases). CDR1 is SGHNT and CDR2 is YYREEE in the germline V gene (reference sequence). Trimming stripped 3 bases from V and 5 bases from J, with 21 bases between. This CDR3 contains 17 residues. This chain's CDR3 is CASSYLNRDSNNNEQFF. The CDR3 DNA reads as TGTGCCAGCAGCTACCTAAACCGGGACTCGAACAACAATGAGCAGTTCTTC.

The J gene is TRBJ1-1, the V gene TRBV12-3 or TRBV12-4; no reliable D call. This CDR3 region has 15 residues. Trimming left V 8 bases short and J 7 bases short, with 23 bases between. CDR3 residues: CASLKSVGGVSEAFF. The DNA for the CDR3 is TGTGCCAGCCTCAAGAGCGTGGGCGGTGTTAGTGAAGCTTTCTTT.

The chain employs TRBV7-6 and TRBJ2-7; 7 bases agree with TRBD2. The CDR3 is 16 amino acids. In germline, CDR1 is SGHVS, CDR2 FNYEAQ. Trimming removed 1 base from V and 3 bases from J; junction bases left unmatched: 9. CDR3 nucleotide sequence: TGTGCCAGCAGCTTAGAGGCTTCCAGCGGGATCTACGAGCAGTACTTC. It yields the protein CASSLEASSGIYEQYF.

This clonotype was picked up many times. The chain is built from TRBV18 and TRBJ2-1; weak D call: TRBD2 (5 bases). CDR1 and CDR2 (germline): KGHSH, LQKENI. With 6 bases removed from V and 4 bases from J, the gap between germline ends came to 16 bases. The CDR3 is 15 residues long. CDR3 in DNA: TGTGCCAGCTCCCTAACTAGTGATGAATACAATGAGCAGTTCTTC. Translated, it gives CASSLTSDEYNEQFF.

This clonotype was seen a handful of times. The V and J genes are TRBV19 and TRBJ2-7; a possible D gene is TRBD1 (5 bases). The CDR3 contains 15 residues. V was trimmed by 4 bases and J by 3 bases, leaving 16 bases between them. Germline CDR1 LNHDA, CDR2 SQIVND (reference sequence). The CDR3 reads CASSTKQGGHYEQYF. The CDR3, as DNA: TGTGCCAGTAGTACAAAGCAGGGTGGGCACTACGAGCAGTACTTC.

This clonotype was detected a few times. The chain links TRBV14 to TRBJ2-7; unclear D gene. Per the germline V gene, CDR1 is SGHDN and CDR2 is FVKESK. V gave up 4 bases and J gave up 2 bases, with 24 bases separating them. The CDR3 loop spans 18 amino acids. CDR3 sequence reads: CASSPKTILTYPAYEQYF. CDR3 nucleotide sequence: TGTGCCAGCAGCCCTAAAACCATCCTGACTTACCCCGCCTACGAGCAGTACTTC. Looking up the rest from reference TRBV14 and TRBJ2-7 gives the full variable domain: EAGVTQFPSHSVIEKGQTVTLRCDPISGHDNLYWYRRVMGKEIKFLLHFVKESKQDESGMPNNRFLAERTGGTYSTLKVQPAELEDSGVYFCASSPKTILTYPAYEQYFGPGTRLTVT.